These 20 T cell receptor beta chains originate from one sample sequenced in a study of blood T cells in healthy people across ages. Through a sample-barcoded 5' primer and a J-beta primer mix, a second PCR was run for about 6 to 11 cycles. TCRdb fed the 5' RACE reads into MiXCR, producing one record per CDR3 protein. Of over 1.5 million distinct CDR3 sequences detected, around half appear once; the ten largest clones hold 2.1%. The sequencing input was blood. These receptor sequences come from a woman aged 35 to 49 in good health.

This clonotype was picked up many times. The chain couples TRBV29-1 to TRBJ2-3, with no clear D. The V end lost 0 bases, the J end lost 1 base, and 8 bases lay between the germline ends. The germline V gene encodes CDR1 SQVTM and CDR2 ANQGSEA. The CDR3 spans 14 residues. The DNA of the CDR3 is TGCAGCGTTGAAGAAGGGATACGCACAGATACGCAGTATTTT. Its translation: CSVEEGIRTDTQYF.

This chain joins TRBV7-9 and TRBJ1-2; D unclear. The germline CDR1 and CDR2 sequences are SEHNR and FQNEAQ (reference sequence). Trimming left V 3 bases short and J 2 bases short, with 13 bases between. The CDR3 is made up of 15 amino acids. The CDR3 reads CASSFVRAANYGYTF. In nucleotides, the CDR3 is TGTGCCAGCAGCTTCGTAAGGGCAGCAAACTATGGCTACACCTTC.

The chain has TRBV6-2 or TRBV6-3 and TRBJ2-4, with 7 bases that match TRBD1. The CDR3 has 16 amino acids. CDR1 is MNHEY, CDR2 SVGEGT, per germline. The V and J ends lost 4 bases and 1 base, in that order; junction bases with no gene match: 7. The CDR3 reads CASSFRGRTAKNIQYF. The CDR3 DNA reads as TGTGCCAGCAGTTTTAGGGGGCGGACGGCCAAAAACATTCAGTACTTC.

The chain couples TRBV10-1 to TRBJ2-3, with 9 bases fitting TRBD2. Trimming removed 3 bases from V and 0 bases from J; junction bases left unmatched: 4. This CDR3 region has 16 residues. In germline, CDR1 is WNHNN, CDR2 SYGVQD (reference sequence). The CDR3 bases are TGCGCCAGCAGTGACCTAGCGGGGCTTAGCACAGATACGCAGTATTTT. As protein: CASSDLAGLSTDTQYF.

J is TRBJ1-2 and V is TRBV28, with D tentatively TRBD1 (6 bases). The CDR3 extends over 12 amino acids. V was pared by 6 bases and J by 4 bases, with 9 bases between. Germline values: CDR1 MDHEN, CDR2 SYDVKM. The CDR3 nucleotides read TGTGCCAGCAGACAGGGCCTCTATGGCTACACCTTC. Protein: CASRQGLYGYTF.

The chain recombines TRBV20-1 with TRBJ1-2; TRBD1 might be the D (5 bases). Deletions cut 7 bases from V and 12 bases from J, with 21 bases between. CDR3 size: 12 residues. Germline V gives CDR1 DFQATT, CDR2 SNEGSKA (reference sequence). The CDR3 DNA reads as TGCAGTGTCCCGGGACTACTATCTGGGGACACCTTC. The encoded protein is CSVPGLLSGDTF.

The genes are TRBV12-3 or TRBV12-4 and TRBJ2-5; 11 bases agree with TRBD2. The ends lost 3 bases at V and 4 bases at J; junction bases unmatched: 19. CDR3 size: 20 residues. The CDR3 sequence: CASSFMVSASGGSMGETQYF. The CDR3 bases are TGTGCCAGCAGTTTTATGGTTTCGGCTAGCGGGGGGTCCATGGGAGAGACCCAGTACTTC.

The V call is TRBV12-3 or TRBV12-4, the J call TRBJ2-1, with 8 bases matching TRBD2. CDR3 length: 13 residues. V lost 11 bases and J lost 8; bases outside the gene matches: 11. The CDR3 protein is CACKRGNQDEQFF. Written as DNA, the CDR3 is TGTGCCTGTAAGCGGGGGAATCAGGATGAGCAGTTCTTC.

This clonotype has just a few counts. V is TRBV11-1 and J is TRBJ1-2; D remains unclear. CDR1 and CDR2 (germline): SGHAT, FQDESV (reference sequence). Trimming left V 5 bases short and J 3 bases short, with 10 bases between. The CDR3 has 13 amino acids. The CDR3 DNA sequence: TGTGCCAGCAGCCCGGGGATGCACTATGGCTACACCTTC. Translation: CASSPGMHYGYTF.

A few counts support this clonotype. The chain recombines TRBV5-5 with TRBJ2-1; D call uncertain. The germline V gene encodes CDR1 SGHKS and CDR2 YYEKEE (reference sequence). The germline V and J ends were trimmed by 6 bases and 5 bases, with 15 bases remaining between them. This CDR3 has 14 residues. Here the CDR3 reads CASIFPSEDNEQFF. CDR3 bases: TGTGCCAGCATCTTCCCATCCGAAGACAATGAGCAGTTCTTC.

The chain combines TRBV20-1 with TRBJ2-3; no firm D call. CDR3 size: 13 residues. Germline loops: CDR1 DFQATT, CDR2 SNEGSKA (reference sequence). Deletions cut 4 bases from V and 1 base from J, with 9 bases between. DNA of the CDR3: TGCAGTGCTACCCAGTCGGGCACAGATACGCAGTATTTT. Encoded protein: CSATQSGTDTQYF.

The chain combines TRBV9 with TRBJ2-1; TRBD1 matches 12 bases. The CDR3 consists of 16 residues. Germline V gene sequence: CDR1 SGDLS, CDR2 YYNGEE. V was clipped by 4 bases and J by 5 bases; unmatched bases: 7. Here the CDR3 DNA reads TGTGCCAGCAGCCCAAGGGACAGGGGGCTGGACAATGAGCAGTTCTTC. It codes for CASSPRDRGLDNEQFF. Drawing the rest from reference TRBV9 and TRBJ2-1, the complete variable domain is DSGVTQTPKHLITATGQRVTLRCSPRSGDLSVYWYQQSLDQGLQFLIQYYNGEERAKGNILERFSAQQFPDLHSELNLSSLELGDSALYFCASSPRDRGLDNEQFFGPGTRLTVL.

The gene calls are TRBV29-1 and TRBJ1-2; D is possibly TRBD1 (5 bases). CDR1 is SQVTM and CDR2 is ANQGSEA in the germline V gene. CDR3 length: 15 residues. V shed 0 bases and J shed 0 bases, with 11 bases lying between them. The CDR3 coding sequence is TGCAGCGTTGAAGATCTCGACAGAGCTAACTATGGCTACACCTTC. Its translation: CSVEDLDRANYGYTF.

This sequence joins TRBV6-6 and TRBJ1-4; D is possibly TRBD1 (5 bases). This CDR3 has 16 amino acids. The V gene's germline CDR1 is MNHNY and CDR2 SVGAGI (reference sequence). Trimming stripped 6 bases from V and 4 bases from J, with 18 bases between. CDR3 region: CASSSPIRGHNEKLFF. The CDR3 DNA follows: TGTGCCAGCAGCTCTCCCATCCGGGGCCATAATGAAAAACTGTTTTTT.

The chain has TRBV5-1 and TRBJ2-5; unclear D gene. The DNA end favors TRBJ2-7, so the J call may be wrong. The germline gives CDR1 SGHRS, CDR2 YFSETQ. The CDR3 consists of 13 residues. The CDR3 nucleotides read TGCGCCAGCAGCTTTGAACACCGATACGAGCAGTACTTC. Translating gives CASSFEHRYEQYF.

This clonotype occurred a few times. J is TRBJ2-5 and V is TRBV7-3; 9 nucleotides agree with TRBD2. J lost 7 bases, V lost 5 bases, and 8 bases had no gene match. CDR3 length: 14 amino acids. Per the germline V gene, CDR1 is SGHTA and CDR2 is FQGTGA. CDR3 in DNA: TGTGCCAGCAGCCCGTTAGCGGGGGAGGGGACCCAGTACTTC. Protein: CASSPLAGEGTQYF. The full variable domain, completed using reference TRBV7-3 and TRBJ2-5, is GAGVSQTPSNKVTEKGKYVELRCDPISGHTALYWYRQSLGQGPEFLIYFQGTGAADDSGLPNDRFFAVRPEGSVSTLKIQRTERGDSAVYLCASSPLAGEGTQYFGPGTRLLVL.

This clonotype was found a few times. This rearrangement joins TRBV4-2 to TRBJ2-1, with 7 nucleotides matching TRBD2. The CDR3 extends over 12 amino acids. CDR1 is LGHNA and CDR2 is YNFKEQ in the germline V gene. Germline trimming cut 1 base from V and 10 bases from J; bases unmatched to any gene: 1. In DNA, the CDR3 is TGTGCCAGCAGCCAAGCAGCGGGGGAGCAGTTCTTC. As protein: CASSQAAGEQFF.

The chain uses TRBV12-3 or TRBV12-4 and TRBJ1-1; TRBD1 might be the D (6 bases). This CDR3 is 18 amino acids long. Trimming took 5 bases from V and 0 from J, leaving 22 bases between them. The CDR3 DNA sequence: TGTGCCAGCAGTCCCGAGTCGGGGGGCGCGGGGCTGAACACTGAAGCTTTCTTT. This sequence encodes CASSPESGGAGLNTEAFF.

With regard to this clonotype: Relative to the germline gene, one junction end is altered; a read error may explain this. This chain connects TRBV4-1 to TRBJ2-5; maybe TRBD2 (5 bases). This CDR3 comprises 15 residues. Looked up from germline, CDR1 is MGHRA and CDR2 is YSYEKL. CDR3 amino acids: CANSQEGVRTETQYF. In DNA, the CDR3 is TGCGCCAACAGCCAAGAGGGCGTCAGGACGGAGACCCAGTACTTC.

This clonotype has a handful of counts. This rearrangement joins TRBV4-3 to TRBJ1-2; D may be TRBD1 (5 bases). CDR3 length: 15 residues. V lost 0 bases and J 7 bases, leaving 15 bases between the germline ends. Germline V gene data show CDR1 as LGHNA and CDR2 as YSLEER. In nucleotides, the CDR3 is TGCGCCAGCAGCCAAGATGCTCGGGGGGGGAGTGGCTACACCTTC. Translated, it gives CASSQDARGGSGYTF.